This T cell receptor (beta chain) was identified in a study of T cell responses to AZD1222 COVID-19 vaccine. Measured with immunoSEQ multiplex PCR; TCRdb has only the in-frame clones, and not every one. The profile shows under 200,000 clones, over 80% of them singletons. The CDR3 extends over 17 amino acids. Trimming took off 6 bases at V and 4 bases at J, with 24 bases between the two ends. CDR1 and CDR2 from the germline V gene are MNHEY and SMNVEV (reference sequence). The sequenced sample was peripheral blood, obtained on day 0 of AZD1222 vaccination. This rearrangement joins TRBV27 to TRBJ1-2; weak D call: TRBD1 (5 bases). This receptor was taken from an adult in good health. The CDR3 protein is CASSKRGGQARAYGYTF. The CDR3 DNA follows: TGTGCCAGCAGCAAAAGGGGTGGGCAGGCCAGGGCCTATGGCTACACCTTC.